The 21 T cell receptor beta chains below were found in one sample sequenced in a study of blood T cell repertoires in COVID-19. Profiled with immunoSEQ multiplex PCR; TCRdb holds only in-frame clones, not every one. The sample contains more than 35,000 clones, roughly three quarters of which appear only once. Sequencing was done on a sample of peripheral blood. These receptors were obtained from a man aged 70-80 years with acute or convalescent COVID-19.

The gene calls are TRBV6-5 and TRBJ2-5; tentative D call: TRBD1 (5 bases). Between the trimmed V and J ends, which lost 6 bases and 2 bases, there was a span of 13 bases. Per germline, CDR1 MNHEY and CDR2 SVGAGI. The CDR3 has 14 residues. The CDR3 spells CASRFSGSQETQYF. CDR3 sequence (DNA): TGTGCCAGCAGATTTTCAGGGTCGCAAGAGACCCAGTACTTC.

V is TRBV4-3 and J is TRBJ1-1; TRBD1 matches at 8 bases. Per germline, CDR1 LGHNA and CDR2 YSLEER. The CDR3 consists of 14 residues. V shed 3 bases and J 10 bases; nucleotides not matched to a gene: 10. Written as DNA, the CDR3 is TGCGCCAGCAGCCAGGATGGACAGGGAGGTCGAGCTTTCTTT. It codes for CASSQDGQGGRAFF.

This chain uses TRBV7-7 with TRBJ2-5, with D perhaps TRBD2 (5 bases). The germline V gene has CDR1 SSHAT and CDR2 FNYEAQ (reference sequence). Trimming took off 5 bases at V and 0 bases at J, with 16 bases between the two ends. CDR3 size: 16 residues. The CDR3 DNA sequence: TGTGCCAGCAGCCCACACCGAGGGAACAACCAAGAGACCCAGTACTTC. It is translated as CASSPHRGNNQETQYF.

The CDR3 region is CASSQVGGSSYEQYF. Written as DNA, the CDR3 is TGTGCCAGCAGTCAAGTTGGCGGCAGCTCCTACGAGCAGTACTTC. The J gene is TRBJ2-7, the V gene TRBV7-9; D is unclear. Trimming took off 6 bases at V and 0 bases at J, with 15 bases between the two ends. This CDR3 is built from 15 residues. From germline, CDR1 is SEHNR and CDR2 FQNEAQ (reference sequence).

The chain joins TRBV7-2 to TRBJ2-2, with unresolved D. This CDR3 has 15 residues. V lost 0 bases, J lost 3 bases, and 8 bases lay in between. Germline V gives CDR1 SGHTA, CDR2 FQGNSA. In nucleotides, the CDR3 is TGTGCCAGCAGCTTAGCGTCCACGGACACCGGGGAGCTGTTTTTT. This translates into CASSLASTDTGELFF.

This clone has a handful of counts. The chain is built from TRBV6-5 and TRBJ1-1; no definite D call. Per germline, CDR1 MNHEY and CDR2 SVGAGI. V dropped 2 bases and J dropped 4 bases, with 8 bases sitting between them. This CDR3 contains 13 residues. The CDR3 region is CASSYKRSTEAFF. CDR3 DNA sequence: TGTGCCAGCAGTTACAAGAGGAGCACTGAAGCTTTCTTT.

In DNA form, the CDR3 reads TGTGCCAGCAGTCTTATCTTGGGGTCAGGGGCGATCTCTGGAAACACCATATATTTT. Translating it yields CASSLILGSGAISGNTIYF. The rearrangement uses TRBV28 and TRBJ1-3; D possibly corresponds to TRBD1 (6 bases). The length of the CDR3 is 19 residues. Germline V gene lookup returns CDR1 MDHEN and CDR2 SYDVKM. The V gene lost 5 bases and the J gene lost 0 bases, with 23 bases spanning the gap.

This chain links TRBV24-1 with TRBJ2-1, with TRBD1 identical over 7 bases. CDR1 and CDR2 (germline): KGHDR, SFDVKD. CDR3 length equals 12 residues. V shed 3 bases and J 16 bases; nucleotides not matched to a gene: 8. The CDR3 region is CATSDPRGTVFF. The CDR3 DNA reads as TGTGCCACCAGTGATCCAAGGGGGACAGTATTCTTC.

This chain links TRBV9 with TRBJ1-4; D ambiguous. CDR3 size: 15 residues. Germline CDR1 and CDR2: SGDLS and YYNGEE. Deletions cut 3 bases from V and 8 bases from J, with 17 bases between. This CDR3 reads CASSGDNTSWEKLFF. The CDR3 DNA reads TGTGCCAGCAGCGGAGACAATACCTCTTGGGAAAAACTGTTTTTT.

This clone was counted only a few times. The gene calls are TRBV21-1 and TRBJ1-1. TRBV21-1 is classified as a pseudogene. CDR3 length equals 13 residues. CDR3 loop: CASSRPGEGYAFF. In DNA, the CDR3 is TGTGCCAGCAGTAGACCCGGGGAGGGGTACGCTTTCTTT.

J is TRBJ1-2 and V is TRBV27, with 9 bases aligning to TRBD1. V trimming: 2 bases; J trimming: 7 bases; junction bases outside the gene matches: 8. CDR1 MNHEY and CDR2 SMNVEV come from the germline V gene (reference sequence). CDR3 length: 15 amino acids. The chain's CDR3 is CASSLIGTGGLGYTF. CDR3 bases: TGTGCCAGCAGTTTAATCGGAACAGGGGGCCTTGGCTACACCTTC.

The table lists this clone with a few counts. The chain has TRBV19 and TRBJ1-1; 9 nucleotides line up with TRBD1. The CDR3 has 14 amino acids. With V trimmed by 5 bases and J by 5 bases, 6 bases remained unmatched. The germline CDR1 and CDR2 sequences are LNHDA and SQIVND (reference sequence). For the CDR3, the DNA is TGTGCCAGTAGTGGCCGGGACAGGGTAACTGAAGCTTTCTTT. Amino acids: CASSGRDRVTEAFF. Full variable domain (outside the CDR3, taken from reference TRBV19 and TRBJ1-1): DGGITQSPKYLFRKEGQNVTLSCEQNLNHDAMYWYRQDPGQGLRLIYYSQIVNDFQKGDIAEGYSVSREKKESFPLTVTSAQKNPTAFYLCASSGRDRVTEAFFGQGTRLTVV.

The DNA for the CDR3 is TGTGCCAGTAGACCGGGACAGGGGGCAGGGGAGCAGTACTTC. It is translated as CASRPGQGAGEQYF. The V gene is TRBV19, the J gene TRBJ2-7; 12 bases fit TRBD1. V lost 6 bases and J lost 7; bases outside the gene matches: 7. This CDR3 is built from 14 residues. The germline CDR1 and CDR2 sequences are LNHDA and SQIVND (reference sequence).

The chain employs TRBV9 and TRBJ2-2; D is perhaps TRBD2 (5 bases). CDR1 is SGDLS, CDR2 YYNGEE, per germline. V lost 3 bases and J 7 bases, leaving 22 bases between the germline ends. The CDR3 length is 17 residues. Written as DNA, the CDR3 is TGTGCCAGCAGCGCCTCTGTGGTGTCTACCGGGGTCGGGGAGCTGTTTTTT. Its translation: CASSASVVSTGVGELFF.

In its sample, this clone was seen a few times. V usage is TRBV6-5 and J usage is TRBJ2-7, with 8 bases matching TRBD1. Trimming cost V 1 base and J 0 bases; bases outside gene matches: 5. This CDR3 has 16 amino acids. Germline V lookup: CDR1 MNHEY, CDR2 SVGAGI. Here the CDR3 reads CASSYLRTGSSYEQYF. Here the CDR3 DNA reads TGTGCCAGCAGTTACTTGCGGACAGGGAGCTCCTACGAGCAGTACTTC.

The chain employs TRBV5-1 and TRBJ1-1, with D possibly being TRBD1 (6 bases). Deletions cut 0 bases from V and 2 bases from J, with 8 bases between. Germline CDR1 is SGHRS and CDR2 is YFSETQ. The CDR3 loop spans 14 amino acids. CDR3 coding DNA: TGCGCCAGCAGCTTGGCGGACAGAAACACTGAAGCTTTCTTT. It yields the protein CASSLADRNTEAFF.

The chain combines TRBV11-3 with TRBJ1-1; perhaps TRBD1 as D (5 bases). Germline CDR1 is SGHNT and CDR2 is YENEEA. Trimming cost V 0 bases and J 4 bases, with 6 bases left between them. The CDR3 sequence is 13 residues long. CDR3 residues: CASSLDRATEAFF. The CDR3 bases are TGTGCCAGCAGCTTAGACAGGGCCACTGAAGCTTTCTTT. The full variable domain, in which reference TRBV11-3 and TRBJ1-1 provide the parts outside the CDR3, is EAGVVQSPRYKIIEKKQPVAFWCNPISGHNTLYWYLQNLGQGPELLIRYENEEAVDDSQLPKDRFSAERLKGVDSTLKIQPAELGDSAVYLCASSLDRATEAFFGQGTRLTVV.

V is TRBV6-5 and J is TRBJ2-5; TRBD2 aligns across 9 bases. The V gene end was trimmed by 6 bases and the J gene end by 2 bases; junction bases not matched to a gene: 7. Germline assignment: CDR1 MNHEY and CDR2 SVGAGI. The CDR3 is 15 residues long. CDR3 protein: CASRKAGGGQETQYF. The CDR3 region has the DNA TGTGCCAGCAGGAAAGCGGGAGGTGGGCAAGAGACCCAGTACTTC.

This clone is medium-sized by share. The chain employs TRBV6-2 or TRBV6-3 and TRBJ1-2; D uncertain. The CDR3 runs to 14 residues. Germline V gene lookup returns CDR1 MNHEY and CDR2 SVGEGT. V dropped 6 bases and J dropped 2 bases, with 13 bases sitting between them. In DNA form, the CDR3 reads TGTGCCAGCAGCCCCATAAGTGGCAACTATGGCTACACCTTC. Translation gives CASSPISGNYGYTF.

In its sample, this clone was seen once. The V call is TRBV7-9, the J call TRBJ2-1; 10 bases line up with TRBD2. J lost 4 bases, V lost 2 bases, and 2 bases had no gene match. The CDR3 runs 15 residues. Germline V gives CDR1 SEHNR, CDR2 FQNEAQ (reference sequence). CDR3: CASSLSLAGYNEQFF. The CDR3 DNA follows: TGTGCCAGCAGCTTATCACTAGCGGGGTACAATGAGCAGTTCTTC.

This clone was counted a single time. This chain links TRBV27 with TRBJ2-7; no reliable D call. Germline V gene lookup returns CDR1 MNHEY and CDR2 SMNVEV (reference sequence). CDR3 length equals 14 residues. Trimming removed 3 bases from V and 3 bases from J, with 12 bases in between. CDR3 in DNA: TGTGCCAGCAGTTTTTCCCCCTATGGCTACGAGCAGTACTTC. This sequence encodes CASSFSPYGYEQYF.